These T cell receptor beta chains were read from a single sample in a study of cytomegalovirus exposure and HLA in healthy donors. Profiled with immunoSEQ multiplex PCR; TCRdb holds only in-frame clones, not every one. The sample carries 66,000 or so clones, approximately 96% recorded once. The sequencing input was PBMCs. Receptors originate from a woman aged 18 to 35 in good health and CMV-seropositive. Both conserved end residues are part of each CDR3. A D gene is named only where the DNA matches it firmly. Clone size is given for some rows only: seen once, a few or many times, or a class if the clone is expanded.

V	size	D	J	DNA	CDR3
TRBV19	NA	NA	TRBJ1-2	TGTGCCAGTAGTAATCGGGGGACCTCCTATGGCTACACCTTC	CASSNRGTSYGYTF
TRBV14	NA	NA	TRBJ2-6	TGTGCCAGCAGCCGATCGGCTGGGGCCAACGTCCTGACTTTC	CASSRSAGANVLTF
TRBV7-3	NA	TRBD2	TRBJ2-7	TGTGCTTCTAGCGGGGGCGGTTACGAGCAGTACTTC	CASSGGGYEQYF
TRBV13	NA	TRBD1	TRBJ2-3	TGTGCCAGCAGCTTAGCCGGGACAGGGGTCACAGATACGCAGTATTTT	CASSLAGTGVTDTQYF
TRBV9	NA	NA	TRBJ1-2	TGTGCCAGCAGCCCAACTGAGGGCTATGGCTACACCTTC	CASSPTEGYGYTF
TRBV30	NA	NA	TRBJ2-7	TGTGCCTGGAGCGAGGGAGCCTACGAGCAGTACTTC	CAWSEGAYEQYF
TRBV10-3	NA	TRBD2	TRBJ2-2	TGTGCCATCAATAGCGGGAGGGCCTTTACCGGGGAGCTGTTTTTT	CAINSGRAFTGELFF
TRBV29-1	NA	NA	TRBJ2-1	TGCAGCGTTGCAACCCCCTCGGGACAACTCTACAATGAGCAGTTCTTC	CSVATPSGQLYNEQFF
TRBV28	once	NA	TRBJ2-1	TGTGCCAGCACGAAGGGGTCATATGAGCAGTTCTTC	CASTKGSYEQFF
TRBV9	few	TRBD1	TRBJ2-3	TGTGCCAGCAGCTCCGGGACAGGGACAAATACGCAGTATTTT	CASSSGTGTNTQYF
TRBV6-1	NA	TRBD1	TRBJ2-6	TGTGCCAGCAGTGGGGACAGTGAGAGCTCTGGGGCCAACGTCCTGACTTTC	CASSGDSESSGANVLTF
TRBV9	NA	NA	TRBJ1-5	TGTGCCAGCAGCACCACCGGGACTAGAAGCCAGCCCCAGCATTTT	CASSTTGTRSQPQHF
TRBV9	NA	TRBD2	TRBJ2-7	TGTGCCAGCAGCGTAGGACTAGCGGGAGGCGACGAGCAGTACTTC	CASSVGLAGGDEQYF
TRBV29-1	NA	TRBD1	TRBJ2-7	TGCAGCGTCGCAGGGGGAATCTCCTACGAGCAGTACTTC	CSVAGGISYEQYF
TRBV5-1	NA	TRBD1	TRBJ1-5	TGCGCCAGCAGCTTACAGGGGGCGCTTGGGGAGCCCCAGCATTTT	CASSLQGALGEPQHF
TRBV4-1	NA	NA	TRBJ2-5	TGCGCCAGCAGCCAAGTTCCCCGTCTAGGCGGGCAGACCCAGTACTTC	CASSQVPRLGGQTQYF
TRBV4-2	once	TRBD2	TRBJ2-3	TGTGCCAGCAGCCTCCACCTAGCGGGAGGGCCTAATACGCAGTATTTT	CASSLHLAGGPNTQYF
TRBV5-8	NA	NA	TRBJ1-1	TGTGCCAGCAGCTTGCGGGGGAACACTGAAGCTTTCTTT	CASSLRGNTEAFF
TRBV30	NA	NA	TRBJ2-7	TGTGCCTGGAGTCCCCGGACGGGGGAGCAGTACTTC	CAWSPRTGEQYF
TRBV19	NA	NA	TRBJ1-1	TGTGCCAGTAGTATCGGTTTGAAGAACACTGAAGCTTTCTTT	CASSIGLKNTEAFF
TRBV27	NA	NA	TRBJ1-2	TGTGCCAGCAGTTTCGGGGTGGCTAACTATGGCTACACCTTC	CASSFGVANYGYTF
TRBV6-5	NA	NA	TRBJ2-7	TGTGCCAGCAGTCGAACCAGCTACGAGCAGTACTTC	CASSRTSYEQYF
TRBV28	once	TRBD1	TRBJ1-1	TGTGCCAGCAGTTGGCAGGGGGGATTAGGAGCTTTCTTT	CASSWQGGLGAFF
TRBV6-6	NA	NA	TRBJ2-1	TGTGCCAGCAGTGAGACTAGGAACAACAATGAGCAGTTCTTC	CASSETRNNNEQFF
TRBV29-1	NA	NA	TRBJ2-7	TGCAGCGTTGTATTAGGCAGGTCCAGCTCCTACGAGCAGTACTTC	CSVVLGRSSSYEQYF
TRBV4-1	once	TRBD1	TRBJ2-5	TGCGCCAGCAGCCAAACCCCCAGGGGGTCAGAGACCCAGTACTTC	CASSQTPRGSETQYF
TRBV6-1	NA	TRBD1	TRBJ1-5	TGTGCCAGCAGTGAATCAGGGGGCGGTCAGCCCCAGCATTTT	CASSESGGGQPQHF
TRBV18	NA	NA	TRBJ1-2	TGTGCCAGCTCAACCGGAGACCAATTCTATGGCTACACCTTC	CASSTGDQFYGYTF
TRBV9	NA	NA	TRBJ1-1	TGTGCCAGCAGCGCGACTACAGGGCCGAACACTGAAGCTTTCTTT	CASSATTGPNTEAFF
TRBV11-3	NA	TRBD2	TRBJ2-7	TGTGCCAGCAGCTTATACCCTCTGTGGGAGGGAATCCTTCCCTACGAGCAGTACTTC	CASSLYPLWEGILPYEQYF
TRBV7-8	NA	TRBD2	TRBJ2-1	TGTGCCAGCAGCCGAGAGGTCGCGGGAGGAATCAATGAGCAGTTCTTC	CASSREVAGGINEQFF
TRBV6-5	NA	NA	TRBJ2-5	TGTGCCAGCAGGCGCGGGACTTCCTCGGGGGAGACCCAGTACTTC	CASRRGTSSGETQYF
TRBV15	once	TRBD2	TRBJ2-1	TGTGCCACCAGCGAGGGGCGGGAGAGATTAAATGAGCAGTTCTTC	CATSEGRERLNEQFF
TRBV6-5	NA	TRBD1	TRBJ1-2	TGTGCCAGCAGTTACAACGGACAGGGTCATACACAAGGCTACACCTTC	CASSYNGQGHTQGYTF
TRBV6-1	NA	NA	TRBJ2-7	TGTGCCAGCAGTGTGAACAGTCTTAGCTCCTACGAGCAGTACTTC	CASSVNSLSSYEQYF
TRBV28	NA	NA	TRBJ2-7	TGTGCCACCGTGACAGTCGCCTACGAGCAGTACTTC	CATVTVAYEQYF
TRBV27	NA	NA	TRBJ2-5	TGTGCCAGCAGTCCGAACTCCCCAGAGACCCAGTACTTC	CASSPNSPETQYF
TRBV6-5	NA	TRBD1	TRBJ1-5	TGTGCCAGCAGTGTGGGACAGGGGAGCCAGCCCCAGCATTTT	CASSVGQGSQPQHF
TRBV28	few	NA	TRBJ2-7	TGTGCCAGCAGTTTATCACTAGCAGCCGAGCAGTACTTC	CASSLSLAAEQYF
TRBV4-1	NA	NA	TRBJ2-7	TGCGCCAGCAGCCAAAACAGCGGTTCTATGGGGTACTACGAGCAGTACTTC	CASSQNSGSMGYYEQYF
TRBV11-2	NA	TRBD2	TRBJ2-3	TGTGCCAGCAGTAAAAGACTAGCGGGACTGGGAGATACGCAGTATTTT	CASSKRLAGLGDTQYF
TRBV29-1	once	NA	TRBJ1-2	TGCAGCGTTATTAACAGGCAAATTAACTATGGCTACACCTTC	CSVINRQINYGYTF
TRBV7-8	once	TRBD1	TRBJ1-2	TGTGCCAGCAGCTTAGCTCGTGGGCCGACAGGGTATTATGGCTACACCTTC	CASSLARGPTGYYGYTF
TRBV6-5	NA	TRBD1	TRBJ2-5	TGTGCCAGCAGTCCCCGGACAGGGCGCCAAGAGACCCAGTACTTC	CASSPRTGRQETQYF
TRBV5-6	NA	TRBD2	TRBJ2-1	TGTGCCAGCAGCAAGGTGACTAGCGGGATCACCTACAATGAGCAGTTCTTC	CASSKVTSGITYNEQFF
TRBV9	NA	TRBD1	TRBJ2-7	TGTGCCAGCAGCGTATCGGACAGGGTGGACGAGCAGTACTTC	CASSVSDRVDEQYF
TRBV19	NA	NA	TRBJ2-1	TGTGCCAGCGGGATGGCGGGTATCAATGAGCAGTTCTTC	CASGMAGINEQFF
TRBV11-3	NA	NA	TRBJ2-7	TGTGCCAGCAGCTTAGGTCGGCAGCGCGAGCAGTACTTC	CASSLGRQREQYF
TRBV6-5	NA	TRBD1	TRBJ2-3	TGTGCCAGCAGTCTGACAGGGGGCGTAACAGATACGCAGTATTTT	CASSLTGGVTDTQYF
TRBV4-1	NA	TRBD2	TRBJ2-7	TGCGCCAGCAGCCCAGCTGGGACTACCTACGAGCAGTACTTC	CASSPAGTTYEQYF
TRBV7-3	NA	NA	TRBJ1-1	TGTGCCAGCAGCTCCCGACAGAACACTGAAGCTTTCTTT	CASSSRQNTEAFF
TRBV28	NA	TRBD2	TRBJ2-1	TGTGCCAGCAGTTTATGGACTAGCGGGTTCTATGAGCAGTTCTTC	CASSLWTSGFYEQFF
TRBV9	NA	NA	TRBJ1-1	TGTGCCAGCAGCGTAGTCTTGAGAACAGGGAACACTGAAGCTTTCTTT	CASSVVLRTGNTEAFF
TRBV25-1	NA	NA	TRBJ1-4	TGTGCCAGCAGTGTGGGATCGCACGGGGGGAATAATGAAAAACTGTTTTTT	CASSVGSHGGNNEKLFF
TRBV6-1	NA	NA	TRBJ2-2	TGTGCCAGCAGTGGCGTTGGCGGCACCGGGGAGCTGTTTTTT	CASSGVGGTGELFF
TRBV7-9	NA	NA	TRBJ2-7	TGTGCCAGCAGTAAACGAACAGGGTGGACAGAGGACGAGCAGTACTTC	CASSKRTGWTEDEQYF
TRBV28	NA	NA	TRBJ2-7	TGTGCCAGCAGTTTAGCCGGACTCCACGAGCAGTACTTC	CASSLAGLHEQYF